The source of this T cell receptor beta chain is a study of T cell responses to AZD1222 COVID-19 vaccine. General study findings and limits: As reported, nearly half of all spike-specific TCRs target variant regions that are unmutated. Donor demographics were predominantly white British with a female majority; clonal diversity may be underestimated. The peak T cell response came first, and repertoires were sampled only after it.

Data came from immunoSEQ multiplex PCR; TCRdb stores just in-frame clones and leaves some out. The top ten hold roughly 4.9% of the sample, which has 45,000 to 65,000 clones, nearly 80% seen once. Germline V CDR1 and CDR2: SGDLS, YYNGEE. This CDR3 spans 15 amino acids. Trimming took off 0 bases at V and 2 bases at J, with 8 bases between the two ends. Regarding this clone: The antigen is not known.

The sample here was peripheral blood, taken 28 days after the second AZD1222 dose. The chain combines TRBV9 with TRBJ2-2; D uncertain. This TCR was sampled from an adult who received the AZD1222 COVID-19 vaccine. This CDR3 reads CASSVESLNTGELFF. CDR3 DNA: TGTGCCAGCAGCGTAGAGTCTCTTAACACCGGGGAGCTGTTTTTT.